The 28 T cell receptor beta chains below all came from one sample that was sequenced in a study of blood T cell repertoires in COVID-19. The protocol was immunoSEQ multiplex PCR, while the TCRdb copy is restricted to in-frame clones and leaves out a portion. The sample carries hundreds of thousands of clones, roughly 84% recorded once. What was sequenced was peripheral blood. The receptors come from a human donor in a cohort sampled during active COVID-19.

The CDR3 DNA reads as TGTGCCAGCAGCCCTACTCTCTCTGGGGCCAACGTCCTGACTTTC. Its protein product is CASSPTLSGANVLTF. The rearrangement joins TRBV11-1 to TRBJ2-6; D gene unclear. Germline V gene data show CDR1 as SGHAT and CDR2 as FQDESV (reference sequence). The CDR3 is 15 amino acids. V was pared by 5 bases and J by 0 bases, with 8 bases between.

The chain combines TRBV7-6 with TRBJ1-6; D unresolved. V was trimmed by 5 bases and J by 0 bases, leaving 17 bases between them. The CDR3 runs to 18 residues. Germline values: CDR1 SGHVS, CDR2 FNYEAQ. Here the CDR3 DNA reads TGTGCCAGCAGCCGGAGGCGAGATACGAGCTCCTATAATTCACCCCTCCACTTT. Protein: CASSRRRDTSSYNSPLHF. The variable domain in full, with the rest retrieved from reference TRBV7-6 and TRBJ1-6, is GAGVSQSPRYKVTKRGQDVALRCDPISGHVSLYWYRQALGQGPEFLTYFNYEAQQDKSGLPNDRFSAERPEGSISTLTIQRTEQRDSAMYRCASSRRRDTSSYNSPLHFGNGTRLTVT.

The rearrangement links TRBV6-5 to TRBJ1-2; 7 bases fit TRBD1. Germline V gene lookup returns CDR1 MNHEY and CDR2 SVGAGI. This CDR3 is 11 amino acids long. The ends lost 7 bases at V and 7 bases at J; junction bases unmatched: 3. CDR3: CASTQGGGYTF. The CDR3 DNA sequence: TGTGCCAGCACTCAGGGGGGTGGCTACACCTTC.

The chain employs TRBV28 and TRBJ1-6; 7 nucleotides agree with TRBD1. This CDR3 has 14 amino acids. J gave up 8 bases and V 2 bases, and 3 bases lay outside the gene matches. The germline V gene has CDR1 MDHEN and CDR2 SYDVKM. The CDR3 spells CASSLGTAYSPLHF. The CDR3, as DNA: TGTGCCAGCAGTTTAGGGACAGCCTATTCACCCCTCCACTTT.

The chain carries TRBV7-2 and TRBJ2-7; TRBD1 agrees at 7 bases. The CDR3 consists of 14 residues. The V gene end was trimmed by 4 bases and the J gene end by 1 base; junction bases not matched to a gene: 4. Germline assignment: CDR1 SGHTA and CDR2 FQGNSA. The CDR3 spells CASSSRGQSYEQYF. As DNA, the CDR3 is TGTGCCAGCAGCTCAAGGGGGCAATCCTACGAGCAGTACTTC.

This clone was counted only a few times. The chain's CDR3 is CASRRSRGSYEQYF. The CDR3 nucleotides are TGTGCCAGCAGGAGAAGCAGGGGCTCCTACGAGCAGTACTTC. This chain connects TRBV11-2 to TRBJ2-7; weak D call: TRBD1 (6 bases). The CDR3 loop spans 14 amino acids. Germline lookup yields CDR1 SGHAT and CDR2 FQNNGV. Trimming removed 6 bases from V and 0 bases from J, with 12 bases in between.

The chain employs TRBV4-3 and TRBJ2-1, with TRBD1 matching over 8 bases. CDR3 length: 14 amino acids. Germline V CDR1 and CDR2: LGHNA, YSLEER. The ends lost 5 bases at V and 4 bases at J; junction bases unmatched: 4. CDR3 nucleotides: TGCGCCAGCAGCGCAGACAGGGGTTACAATGAGCAGTTCTTC. Translation: CASSADRGYNEQFF.

J is TRBJ2-1 and V is TRBV20-1, with a weak D call TRBD1 (6 bases). The V end was cut by 6 bases, the J end by 7 bases, with 10 bases between. The CDR3 contains 11 residues. CDR1 DFQATT and CDR2 SNEGSKA come from the germline V gene (reference sequence). CDR3 sequence: CSARQVNEQFF. CDR3 in DNA: TGCAGTGCGAGACAGGTGAATGAGCAGTTCTTC.

The genes are TRBV7-8 and TRBJ2-1; no clear D gene. The CDR3 covers 15 residues. Trimming stripped 7 bases from V and 0 bases from J, with 13 bases between. Germline V gene sequence: CDR1 SGHVS, CDR2 FQNEAQ. For the CDR3, the DNA is TGTGCCAGCAACCTTCGACTGAGCTCCTACAATGAGCAGTTCTTC. This sequence encodes CASNLRLSSYNEQFF.

The V and J genes are TRBV7-6 and TRBJ2-7; 7 bases are a match to TRBD2. CDR1 SGHVS and CDR2 FNYEAQ come from the germline V gene. The CDR3 sequence is 18 residues long. V gave up 2 bases and J gave up 2 bases; unmatched junction bases: 15. As DNA, the CDR3 is TGTGCCAGCAGCTTATGGGGGGGACGGACGTCCCAGACCTACGAGCAGTACTTC. Translating it yields CASSLWGGRTSQTYEQYF.

This chain joins TRBV7-2 and TRBJ1-6, with 10 nucleotides matching TRBD1. Losses at the gene ends were 4 bases for V and 7 bases for J; bases not matched to a gene: 7. This CDR3 has 16 residues. The germline gives CDR1 SGHTA, CDR2 FQGNSA. CDR3 in amino acids: CASSYPGQGLNSPLHF. Written as DNA, the CDR3 is TGTGCCAGCAGCTACCCGGGACAGGGGCTAAATTCACCCCTCCACTTT.

This clone was observed a single time. The rearrangement links TRBV5-1 to TRBJ2-3; 11 bases fit TRBD2. Germline assignment: CDR1 SGHRS and CDR2 YFSETQ. The CDR3 totals 22 residues. J lost 8 bases, V lost 0 bases, and 26 bases had no gene match. In nucleotides, the CDR3 is TGCGCCAGCAGCTTGGCCAGAAAATGGACTAGCGGGCAATCGAGCCTCCGGGGTACGCAGTATTTT. This translates into CASSLARKWTSGQSSLRGTQYF.

The genes are TRBV10-3 and TRBJ2-7; TRBD2 matches 9 bases. CDR1 is ENHRY and CDR2 is SYGVKD in the germline V gene. The CDR3 is made up of 13 amino acids. With 11 bases clipped from V and 2 bases from J, the junction kept 7 bases outside the gene matches. The CDR3 spells CASSLAGAYEQYF. CDR3 nucleotide sequence: TGTGCCTCCTCTTTAGCGGGAGCCTACGAGCAGTACTTC.

This chain connects TRBV5-1 to TRBJ2-2, with a tentative D call TRBD2 (6 bases). Germline assignment: CDR1 SGHRS and CDR2 YFSETQ. The CDR3 is made up of 13 amino acids. V lost 4 bases to trimming and J lost 7 bases, with 11 bases between them. In DNA form, the CDR3 reads TGCGCCAGCAGCACGCAGGGAGGCGGGGAGCTGTTTTTT. Translated, it gives CASSTQGGGELFF.

This clone has only one observation. The gene calls are TRBV4-3 and TRBJ2-7, with 12 bases fitting TRBD2. Per germline, CDR1 LGHNA and CDR2 YSLEER. The V and J ends lost 0 bases and 2 bases, in that order; junction bases with no gene match: 8. The CDR3 extends over 18 amino acids. The CDR3 sequence: CASSQDGLAGREPYEQYF. The CDR3, as DNA: TGCGCCAGCAGCCAAGACGGACTAGCGGGAAGGGAGCCCTACGAGCAGTACTTC.

The V gene is TRBV18, the J gene TRBJ2-1; tentative D call: TRBD1 (5 bases). The germline CDR1 and CDR2 sequences are KGHSH and LQKENI. Deletions cut 1 base from V and 6 bases from J, with 10 bases between. This CDR3 region has 14 residues. Here the CDR3 reads CASSPLTGPNEQFF. CDR3 nucleotide sequence: TGTGCCAGCTCACCACTCACAGGTCCCAATGAGCAGTTCTTC.

The J gene is TRBJ2-7, the V gene TRBV21-1; the table assigns TRBD2, which was not confirmed against the DNA. TRBV21-1 is marked as a pseudogene. This CDR3 spans 18 amino acids. In DNA, the CDR3 is TGTGCCAGCAGCAAAAAAGGCTCCCATAGCGGGAGAGTCCACGAGCAGTACTTC. The encoded protein is CASSKKGSHSGRVHEQYF.

This chain uses TRBV5-4 with TRBJ2-7, with D hard to call. This CDR3 is 12 amino acids long. Per the germline V gene, CDR1 is SGHNT and CDR2 is YYREEE (reference sequence). The germline V and J ends were trimmed by 5 bases and 4 bases, with 10 bases remaining between them. The CDR3 DNA is TGTGCCAGCAGGGCAGACAAATACGAGCAGTACTTC. Translation: CASRADKYEQYF.

The J gene is TRBJ1-4, the V gene TRBV4-3, with 7 bases matching TRBD1. There are 14 residues in the CDR3. In germline, CDR1 is LGHNA, CDR2 YSLEER. V lost 2 bases, J lost 7 bases, and 4 bases stayed unmatched. The CDR3 sequence is CASSQTAGGEKLFF. The CDR3 coding sequence is TGCGCCAGCAGCCAAACGGCAGGGGGTGAAAAACTGTTTTTT.

This sequence joins TRBV6-5 and TRBJ1-4; a possible D gene is TRBD1 (5 bases). The CDR3 sequence is 14 residues long. Trimming pared 10 bases from V and 4 bases from J, leaving 16 bases between. Per the germline V gene, CDR1 is MNHEY and CDR2 is SVGAGI. CDR3 region: CATRAYQGNEKLFF. The DNA of the CDR3 is TGTGCCACTCGAGCATACCAGGGTAATGAAAAACTGTTTTTT.

The chain employs TRBV5-6 and TRBJ1-6; possibly TRBD1 for D (6 bases). Trimming shortened V by 4 bases and J by 6 bases, and 11 bases separated the two germline ends. From germline, CDR1 is SGHDT and CDR2 YYEEEE. This CDR3 is 14 amino acids long. The CDR3 region is CASSAIRGNSPLHF. CDR3 DNA: TGTGCCAGCAGCGCGATCAGGGGTAATTCACCCCTCCACTTT.

This clone was counted between two and nine times. The chain employs TRBV6-5 and TRBJ1-1; no firm D call. V lost 5 bases and J lost 4, with 8 bases in between. The CDR3 consists of 12 residues. Germline lookup yields CDR1 MNHEY and CDR2 SVGAGI. CDR3 nucleotide sequence: TGTGCCAGCAGTCGCGGGCGCACTGAAGCTTTCTTT. It yields the protein CASSRGRTEAFF.

Of note for this clone: This sample includes further DNA sequences coding for the same CDR3. The CDR3 sequence is CASRQGQGSYEQYF. CDR3 sequence (DNA): TGTGCCAGCAGGCAGGGACAGGGGTCCTACGAGCAGTACTTC. V is TRBV6-5 and J is TRBJ2-7, with 10 bases lining up with TRBD1. V shed 6 bases and J 1 base; nucleotides not matched to a gene: 3. Germline CDR1 reads MNHEY; CDR2 reads SVGAGI. CDR3 length: 14 amino acids.

This clone has only a few counts. The gene calls are TRBV2 and TRBJ2-2; 12 nucleotides match TRBD1. Trimming cost V 6 bases and J 5 bases; bases outside gene matches: 13. The CDR3 spans 18 residues. Looked up from germline, CDR1 is SNHLY and CDR2 is FYNNEI. The CDR3 sequence is CASRGQGAVTERTGELFF. The CDR3 DNA reads as TGTGCCAGCAGGGGACAGGGGGCCGTTACGGAGAGGACCGGGGAGCTGTTTTTT.

This clone was observed a handful of times. The chain links TRBV6-5 to TRBJ1-1, with 8 nucleotides matching TRBD1. The CDR3 runs to 14 residues. The V gene's germline CDR1 is MNHEY and CDR2 SVGAGI. The J segment lost 1 base and the V segment lost 4 bases, leaving 2 bases of the junction unmatched. CDR3 protein: CASSSDRGNTEAFF. The CDR3 DNA reads as TGTGCCAGCAGTTCCGACAGGGGGAACACTGAAGCTTTCTTT.

J is TRBJ2-7 and V is TRBV5-4; 8 nucleotides line up with TRBD2. This CDR3 contains 12 residues. The V gene end was trimmed by 5 bases and the J gene end by 5 bases; junction bases not matched to a gene: 3. Germline loops: CDR1 SGHNT, CDR2 YYREEE (reference sequence). The CDR3 region has the DNA TGTGCCAGCAGGTACGGGGGGGACGAGCAGTACTTC. It is translated as CASRYGGDEQYF.

CDR3 coding DNA: TGTGCCACCAGCAGAGATGGGACAGGGGAAGAGACCCAGTACTTC. Translating it yields CATSRDGTGEETQYF. The rearrangement links TRBV15 to TRBJ2-5, with TRBD1 identical over 10 bases. V gave up 0 bases and J gave up 3 bases; unmatched junction bases: 1. There are 15 residues in the CDR3. Germline loops: CDR1 LNHNV, CDR2 YYDKDF (reference sequence).

The chain couples TRBV3-1 (or the pseudogene TRBV3-2) to TRBJ2-7, with 9 bases matching TRBD1. CDR1 LGHDT and CDR2 YNNKEL come from the germline V gene (reference sequence). V lost 1 base and J lost 4; bases outside the gene matches: 5. CDR3 length: 15 amino acids. CDR3 residues: CASSQAGQGPYEQYF. The CDR3 DNA is TGTGCCAGCAGCCAAGCGGGACAGGGCCCGTACGAGCAGTACTTC.